Listed below are T cell receptor beta chains from one sample, sequenced in a study of regulatory T cells in long-lasting Graves disease. TCRdb passed the multiplex PCR reads through MiXCR, listing each CDR3 protein once. The sample has 450,000 to 600,000 distinct CDR3 sequences, around 15% seen once; the top ten hold 12%. A further study also used this sample, focusing on T cells in Graves' hyperthyroidism and ophthalmopathy.

The sequences come from peripheral blood mononuclear cells (PBMCs), collected at new diagnosis, from a patient treated with antithyroid drugs. These receptors originate from a man in his forties or fifties with Graves disease. The conserved cysteine and the conserved F or W are not part of the CDR3 here. D genes are given only for firm matches.

v_call: TRBV5-1; d_call: NA; cdr3_aa: ASSPNGNLYNEQF
v_call: TRBV20-1; d_call: NA; cdr3_aa: SASSGGKYEQY
v_call: TRBV5-1; d_call: NA; cdr3_aa: ASSLSSYPNPNTQY
v_call: TRBV11-2; d_call: NA; cdr3_aa: ASSFGGQSTDTRY
v_call: TRBV4-1; d_call: NA; cdr3_aa: ASSQESGGNQPQH
v_call: TRBV28; d_call: NA; cdr3_aa: ASSLTGTESKNIQY
v_call: TRBV30; d_call: NA; cdr3_aa: AWMTVFTDTQY
v_call: TRBV28; d_call: NA; cdr3_aa: ASRMGRETQY
v_call: TRBV19; d_call: NA; cdr3_aa: ASRDSRLPTEAF
v_call: TRBV7-9; d_call: NA; cdr3_aa: ASSALSEGVLAKNIQY
v_call: TRBV2; d_call: TRBD2; cdr3_aa: ASSDSGRQGNEQF
v_call: TRBV12-3/TRBV12-4; d_call: NA; cdr3_aa: ASSLVSGNNYGYT
v_call: TRBV7-2; d_call: TRBD2; cdr3_aa: ASSPSRAGTYNEQF
v_call: TRBV7-2; d_call: NA; cdr3_aa: ASAAAPGRNYGYT
v_call: TRBV7-9; d_call: NA; cdr3_aa: ATILTGGSYNEQF
v_call: TRBV28; d_call: TRBD2; cdr3_aa: ASSFVGAGEQGGELF
v_call: TRBV5-1; d_call: NA; cdr3_aa: ASSLTRANEKLF
v_call: TRBV7-9; d_call: TRBD2; cdr3_aa: ASSSRTSGLQETQY
v_call: TRBV7-3; d_call: NA; cdr3_aa: ASSVGQSYNEQF
v_call: TRBV28; d_call: NA; cdr3_aa: ASIRQPNIANYGYT
v_call: TRBV3-1; d_call: TRBD2; cdr3_aa: ASSSGTSGAKF
v_call: TRBV12-3/TRBV12-4; d_call: NA; cdr3_aa: ASRLTGGGRNTEAF
v_call: TRBV27; d_call: NA; cdr3_aa: ASSFWGSMNTEAF
v_call: TRBV3-1; d_call: TRBD2; cdr3_aa: ASSPIDRLAGSTDTQY
v_call: TRBV20-1; d_call: TRBD2; cdr3_aa: SASSGTSGSNEQF
v_call: TRBV7-8; d_call: TRBD2; cdr3_aa: ASSRLAGGPGTGELF
v_call: TRBV18; d_call: TRBD1; cdr3_aa: ASSPQGAGEQY
v_call: TRBV2; d_call: TRBD1; cdr3_aa: ASVINPGQGYGYT
v_call: TRBV29-1; d_call: NA; cdr3_aa: SVEGPNYEQY
v_call: TRBV7-6; d_call: TRBD1; cdr3_aa: ASSSQKPGQGAYEQY
v_call: TRBV6-1; d_call: NA; cdr3_aa: ASSERLAYEQY
v_call: TRBV24-1; d_call: NA; cdr3_aa: ATRKNTEAF
v_call: TRBV30; d_call: NA; cdr3_aa: AWSGGSSNQPQH
v_call: TRBV14; d_call: TRBD2; cdr3_aa: ASSQEGLAGHGQY
v_call: TRBV2; d_call: TRBD2; cdr3_aa: ASSPRLAEETQY
v_call: TRBV5-6; d_call: NA; cdr3_aa: ASTETGTTNTGELF
v_call: TRBV10-3; d_call: NA; cdr3_aa: AISVQGTNTEAF
v_call: TRBV11-1; d_call: NA; cdr3_aa: ASSFSLVGEAF
v_call: TRBV7-9; d_call: TRBD2; cdr3_aa: ASSAGLAGGRGKTQY
v_call: TRBV5-5; d_call: TRBD2; cdr3_aa: ASSPPGLAVYNEQF
v_call: TRBV2; d_call: TRBD2; cdr3_aa: ASSEAPTTSGSSPF
v_call: TRBV18; d_call: TRBD2; cdr3_aa: ASSPRLAGGTGELS
v_call: TRBV7-9; d_call: TRBD1; cdr3_aa: ASSPRDSNYGYT
v_call: TRBV3-1; d_call: NA; cdr3_aa: ASSLLGGIYT
v_call: TRBV29-1; d_call: NA; cdr3_aa: SVVQDYGYT